Shown below are 23 T cell receptor beta chains from a single sample sequenced in a study of monozygotic twins with inflammatory bowel disease. TCRdb re-called the 5' RACE reads and shows each CDR3 protein once, DNA omitted. Its clone listing holds about 380,000 distinct CDR3 sequences. Sequenced sample: blood. These receptors all come from a human donor with ulcerative colitis or Crohn's disease, or a healthy co-twin of an affected twin (not recorded which).

The rearrangement joins TRBV20-1 to TRBJ2-1; TCRdb calls TRBD1, which cannot be checked without DNA. The CDR3 runs to 14 residues. Germline assignment: CDR1 DFQATT and CDR2 SNEGSKA (reference sequence). CDR3 loop: CSANPGQGMNEQFF.

The genes are TRBV20-1 and TRBJ2-7; there is no DNA to check the TCRdb D call of TRBD1. The CDR3 contains 17 residues. Germline CDR1 and CDR2: DFQATT and SNEGSKA (reference sequence). CDR3 protein: CSARERDREFYPSEQYF.

The chain has TRBV5-1 and TRBJ1-5. This CDR3 is 15 amino acids long. CDR1 SGHRS and CDR2 YFSETQ come from the germline V gene. This CDR3 is CASRTDAGSNQPQHF.

The chain links TRBV14 to TRBJ2-3; the TCRdb D gene call, TRBD1, has no DNA to confirm it. This CDR3 is built from 16 residues. CDR1 SGHDN and CDR2 FVKESK come from the germline V gene. The CDR3 sequence: CASSQGWGTITDTQYF. Full variable domain (missing parts from reference TRBV14 and TRBJ2-3): EAGVTQFPSHSVIEKGQTVTLRCDPISGHDNLYWYRRVMGKEIKFLLHFVKESKQDESGMPNNRFLAERTGGTYSTLKVQPAELEDSGVYFCASSQGWGTITDTQYFGPGTRLTVL.

This rearrangement joins TRBV24-1 to TRBJ2-2; lacking DNA, the TRBD1 call made by TCRdb goes unchecked. Germline V CDR1 and CDR2: KGHDR, SFDVKD. The CDR3 is made up of 14 amino acids. The CDR3 is CATSDTTDTGELFF.

The chain combines TRBV7-2 with TRBJ2-7; no DNA is available, so the TRBD1 call from TCRdb remains unchecked. Per the germline V gene, CDR1 is SGHTA and CDR2 is FQGNSA. This CDR3 is 16 amino acids long. The CDR3 sequence is CASSLGGTGVGVGQYF.

In terms of frequency, this clonotype is medium-sized. This chain connects TRBV20-1 to TRBJ2-7; TCRdb outputs TRBD1, but without DNA this stays unchecked. Germline V gene lookup returns CDR1 DFQATT and CDR2 SNEGSKA (reference sequence). CDR3 length: 11 residues. CDR3 region: CSGRTDYEQYF.

V usage is TRBV7-2 and J usage is TRBJ1-3. Per germline, CDR1 SGHTA and CDR2 FQGNSA. The CDR3 is 14 residues long. The CDR3 loop is CASSLGGSPNTIYF.

This chain links TRBV7-2 with TRBJ1-2; TCRdb's assignment of TRBD1 cannot be checked, as there is no DNA. This CDR3 is built from 17 residues. CDR1 is SGHTA and CDR2 is FQGNSA in the germline V gene. The CDR3: CASSLFDRGILAYGYTF.

The chain recombines TRBV12-5 with TRBJ2-3; the D call from TCRdb, TRBD1, cannot be confirmed without DNA. CDR3 length equals 15 residues. Germline CDR1 is LGHNT and CDR2 is FRNRAP. The chain's CDR3 is CASGSGQASTDTQYF. Full variable domain (rest looked up from reference TRBV12-5 and TRBJ2-3): DARVTQTPRHKVTEMGQEVTMRCQPILGHNTVFWYRQTMMQGLELLAYFRNRAPLDDSGMPKDRFSAEMPDATLATLKIQPSEPRDSAVYFCASGSGQASTDTQYFGPGTRLTVL.

The chain couples TRBV5-1 to TRBJ2-7; lacking DNA, the TRBD1 call made by TCRdb goes unchecked. This CDR3 comprises 15 residues. The germline V gene has CDR1 SGHRS and CDR2 YFSETQ. The CDR3: CASSLDGTASYEQYF.

The chain links TRBV11-2 to TRBJ2-3; TCRdb picks TRBD2, but there is no DNA to check that call. This CDR3 has 15 residues. Germline loops: CDR1 SGHAT, CDR2 FQNNGV. The chain's CDR3 is CASSSPRGFGDTQYF.

V and J are TRBV5-1 and TRBJ2-1; TCRdb names TRBD2, which stays unverified in the absence of DNA. The CDR3 covers 14 residues. Germline V gives CDR1 SGHRS, CDR2 YFSETQ. This CDR3 reads CASSDPRGYNEQFF.

The V gene is TRBV29-1, the J gene TRBJ1-5. This CDR3 spans 13 amino acids. Germline assignment: CDR1 SQVTM and CDR2 ANQGSEA. This CDR3 is CSVVTRGDQPQHF.

CDR3 in amino acids: CASSQGLPETQYF. V usage is TRBV4-1 and J usage is TRBJ2-5. Germline CDR1 MGHRA, CDR2 YSYEKL. This CDR3 region has 13 residues.

The chain has TRBV5-1 and TRBJ2-3; TCRdb's D call of TRBD1 is untestable without DNA. CDR3 length: 16 amino acids. Germline CDR1 reads SGHRS; CDR2 reads YFSETQ. CDR3 protein: CASSLRGFPPTDTQYF.

The chain couples TRBV2 to TRBJ2-3; the TCRdb D gene call, TRBD1, has no DNA to confirm it. CDR3 length: 14 amino acids. Germline V gene sequence: CDR1 SNHLY, CDR2 FYNNEI. The CDR3 loop reads CASSLQGSTDTQYF.

The chain employs TRBV20-1 and TRBJ1-5. The CDR3 spans 15 residues. Germline assignment: CDR1 DFQATT and CDR2 SNEGSKA (reference sequence). The CDR3: CSARDQGLTNQPQHF.

The rearrangement joins TRBV9 to TRBJ2-3; checking the TCRdb D call of TRBD2 is not possible without DNA. Per germline, CDR1 SGDLS and CDR2 YYNGEE. The CDR3 runs 17 residues. The CDR3 spells CASSVGSSGGVRDTQYF.

The chain has TRBV5-1 and TRBJ2-1. Germline CDR1 is SGHRS and CDR2 is YFSETQ. CDR3 length: 15 amino acids. The CDR3 sequence: CASSLEAVSYNEQFF.

This chain joins TRBV9 and TRBJ2-2; with no DNA, the TCRdb D assignment of TRBD1 cannot be verified. Germline V gene data show CDR1 as SGDLS and CDR2 as YYNGEE. This CDR3 contains 16 residues. CDR3 in amino acids: CASSVDRGRGTGELFF.

V is TRBV5-1 and J is TRBJ2-7. The germline CDR1 and CDR2 sequences are SGHRS and YFSETQ. This CDR3 is 13 amino acids long. CDR3 region: CASSLEGLYEQYF.

V gene TRBV6-5 combines with J gene TRBJ1-1. This CDR3 spans 13 amino acids. CDR1 MNHEY and CDR2 SVGAGI come from the germline V gene. CDR3 in amino acids: CASSYWQNTEAFF.